The entry that follows covers one T cell receptor (beta chain) sequence. TCRdb's table, derived via immunoSEQ multiplex PCR, lists solely in-frame clones and lacks some. The sample consists of around 370,000 clones, about 91% of them appearing once. The source of the sample is a study of Ad26.COV2.S vaccination and SARS-CoV-2 variants. Germline assignment: CDR1 SGHTA and CDR2 FQGNSA. Trimming cost V 1 base and J 5 bases, with 17 bases left between them. The CDR3 loop spans 16 amino acids. This TCR derives from a human donor who had recovered from COVID-19. The sequences come from peripheral blood, collected after recovery from COVID-19. V is TRBV7-2 and J is TRBJ1-2, with D possibly matching TRBD1 (5 bases). DNA of the CDR3: TGTGCCAGCAGCTTAGGAGGCTCGGGGGTTGATTATGGCTACACCTTC. This translates into CASSLGGSGVDYGYTF.